This T cell receptor (beta chain) was retrieved from a study of OX40 agonist ivuxolimab in advanced cancers. Study-wide context: Three individuals attained partial responses, comprising one hepatocellular carcinoma case and two cutaneous melanoma cases.

Measured with immunoSEQ multiplex PCR; TCRdb has only the in-frame clones, and not every one. The sample holds some 48,000 clones, about 81% seen once. As concerns this clone: No antigen is known for it.

Findings of the study overall: Partial responders receiving 0.1-3.0 mg/kg showed among the lowest clonal expansion.

Losses at the gene ends were 5 bases for V and 4 bases for J; bases not matched to a gene: 5. Germline values: CDR1 GTSNPN, CDR2 SVGIG (reference sequence). The CDR3 is made up of 14 amino acids. V usage is TRBV30 and J usage is TRBJ2-1; 10 nucleotides line up with TRBD2. The TCR originated in an adult with an advanced solid tumor such as melanoma, head and neck, liver or kidney cancer. Sequenced here: CD4+ or CD8+ T cells sorted from blood, sampled in a trial of the OX40 agonist ivuxolimab. The CDR3, as DNA: TGTGCCTGGGGGACTAGCGTCGCATACAATGAGCAGTTCTTC. Protein sequence: CAWGTSVAYNEQFF. The full variable domain, rest sourced from reference TRBV30 and TRBJ2-1, is SQTIHQWPATLVQPVGSPLSLECTVEGTSNPNLYWYRQAAGRGLQLLFYSVGIGQISSEVPQNLSASRPQDRQFILSSKKLLLSDSGFYLCAWGTSVAYNEQFFGPGTRLTVL.